This T cell receptor beta chain comes out of a study of blood T cell repertoires in COVID-19. Turning to the study itself: Sources were T cells, B-cell-depleted T cells, or PBMCs; the material itself was cDNA or gDNA.

Original handling: Counts of nucleated cells, estimated from reference gene primer amplification, were obtained. Profiling relied on immunoSEQ multiplex PCR, and the TCRdb table lists in-frame clones only, not all of them. V, J and clone size were drawn from that table, and D and trimming were deduced from the DNA. The sample has under 500,000 clones; around nine tenths are singletons. From germline, CDR1 is LGHNA and CDR2 YNFKEQ. CDR3 size: 14 residues. J gave up 6 bases and V 1 base, and 0 bases lay outside the gene matches. The sample was peripheral blood. This clonotype was sampled from a woman aged 25 to 39 with acute or convalescent COVID-19. The rearrangement links TRBV4-2 to TRBJ2-2, with 9 bases that match TRBD1. The CDR3 DNA is TGTGCCAGCAGCCAAGGGACAGGGGCCGGGGAGCTGTTTTTT. Protein: CASSQGTGAGELFF.